These 32 T cell receptor beta chains were sequenced from one sample in a study of blood T cells in healthy people across ages. PCR was performed a second time for 7 to 11 cycles using a sample-barcoded 5' primer and a J-beta primer mix. A single record per CDR3 protein comes from TCRdb applying MiXCR to the 5' RACE reads. The sample yields 600,000 or so distinct CDR3 sequences, roughly 30% seen once. Sequencing was carried out using blood. These receptors came from an elderly woman in good health.

To note about this clonotype: Since a much larger clone is just one base distant, this may be a read error. The J gene is TRBJ2-2, the V gene TRBV6-1, with 9 bases identical to TRBD1. The CDR3 contains 16 residues. CDR1 is MNHNS, CDR2 SASEGT, per germline. The CDR3 nucleotides read TGTGCCAGCAGGGGGACGGACAGGGGCAACACCGGGGAGCGGTTTTTT. It yields the protein CASRGTDRGNTGERFF.

Ten or more counts support this clonotype. The chain recombines TRBV9 with TRBJ1-2; 8 positions match TRBD1. Per the germline V gene, CDR1 is SGDLS and CDR2 is YYNGEE. The CDR3 contains 15 residues. V shed 4 bases, J shed 2 bases, and the junction held 7 bases outside the gene matches. DNA of the CDR3: TGTGCCAGCAGCCCCGGGGGACAGGCCAACTATGGCTACACCTTC. Translation: CASSPGGQANYGYTF.

The V call is TRBV27, the J call TRBJ1-1; D possibly corresponds to TRBD1 (6 bases). This CDR3 spans 15 amino acids. Germline V lookup: CDR1 MNHEY, CDR2 SMNVEV (reference sequence). Trimming cost V 7 bases and J 5 bases, with 20 bases left between them. The CDR3 DNA is TGTGCCAGCACCCGTGTCGGTACTAGGGGGACTGAAGCTTTCTTT. Protein sequence: CASTRVGTRGTEAFF.

This clonotype was counted a single time. This may stem from a read error, because a much larger clone lies one nucleotide away. The CDR3 DNA is TGTGCCAGCAGTATTGTCCGGGGAGGGGGTCTGGACAATGAGCAGTACTTC. Protein: CASSIVRGGGLDNEQYF. This rearrangement joins TRBV11-2 to TRBJ2-7, with a tentative D call TRBD2 (7 bases). The CDR3 sequence is 17 residues long. The V end lost 6 bases, the J end lost 7 bases, and 28 bases lay between the germline ends. CDR1 is SGHAT and CDR2 is FQNNGV in the germline V gene.

This clonotype has at least ten counts. CDR3 region: CASKERGASTDTQYF. CDR3 in DNA: TGTGCCAGCAAAGAGCGGGGGGCCAGCACAGATACGCAGTATTTT. This chain links TRBV6-1 with TRBJ2-3, with 9 bases identical to TRBD2. Looked up from germline, CDR1 is MNHNS and CDR2 is SASEGT. The CDR3 is 15 residues long. The trim removed 7 bases at V and 0 bases at J, leaving 5 bases unmatched.

The gene calls are TRBV2 and TRBJ1-5, with a possible D match to TRBD1 (5 bases). Germline CDR1 SNHLY, CDR2 FYNNEI. V was pared by 5 bases and J by 5 bases, with 13 bases between. The CDR3 contains 14 residues. CDR3 nucleotides: TGTGCCAGCAGTTTCGGGGGTAGGGATCAGCCCCAGCATTTT. It translates to CASSFGGRDQPQHF.

This clonotype was recorded many times. The chain recombines TRBV2 with TRBJ2-1, with 11 bases aligning to TRBD1. Germline lookup yields CDR1 SNHLY and CDR2 FYNNEI. This CDR3 comprises 14 residues. The V gene end was trimmed by 7 bases and the J gene end by 7 bases; junction bases not matched to a gene: 6. CDR3 bases: TGTGCCAGCACCCGGACAGGGGGCTGGAATGAGCAGTTCTTC. Amino acids: CASTRTGGWNEQFF.

The rearrangement uses TRBV10-3 and TRBJ2-5; D remains unclear. With the DNA end fitting TRBJ2-7 better, the J assignment may be wrong. Germline CDR1 reads ENHRY; CDR2 reads SYGVKD. CDR3 length equals 15 residues. The CDR3 spells CAISESGGVRNEQYF. CDR3 DNA: TGTGCCATCAGTGAGTCGGGTGGGGTTAGGAACGAGCAGTACTTC.

The rearrangement links TRBV6-6 to TRBJ1-1, with D possibly matching TRBD1 (5 bases). The CDR3 has 15 amino acids. Germline V gene lookup returns CDR1 MNHNY and CDR2 SVGAGI (reference sequence). The ends were cut back, 2 bases at V and 4 bases at J, with 14 bases in the middle. CDR3 in amino acids: CASSYNRIIVTEAFF. The CDR3 DNA follows: TGTGCCAGCAGTTACAACAGGATCATAGTCACTGAAGCTTTCTTT.

Worth noting for this clonotype: One junction end does not reproduce the germline sequence, and a read error may be involved. The CDR3 protein is CAGSPLQGETQYF. The CDR3 nucleotides are TGTGCCGGCAGTCCCCTGCAGGGAGAGACCCAGTACTTC. The rearrangement uses TRBV6-6 and TRBJ2-5; a weak D match, TRBD1 (5 bases). Germline CDR1 is MNHNY and CDR2 is SVGAGI (reference sequence). The CDR3 is 13 amino acids.

With regard to this clonotype: One end of the junction does not line up with germline, which may come from a read error. V usage is TRBV9 and J usage is TRBJ1-3, with unresolved D. CDR3 length: 14 residues. Germline loops: CDR1 SGDLS, CDR2 YYNGEE. CDR3 DNA sequence: TGTGCCAGCAGCGTAGGGGAGTCTGAAAACACCATATATTTT. Protein: CASSVGESENTIYF.

The sample holds many counts of this clonotype. The V and J genes are TRBV3-1 and TRBJ2-7, with D possibly being TRBD2 (5 bases). Trimming stripped 1 base from V and 6 bases from J, with 10 bases between. The germline V gene has CDR1 LGHDT and CDR2 YNNKEL (reference sequence). The CDR3 extends over 13 amino acids. The CDR3 nucleotides are TGTGCCAGCAGCCAAGGGGGTGCGGGCGAGCAGTACTTC. This translates into CASSQGGAGEQYF.

As to this clonotype: Just one base apart from a much larger clone, this may be a read error. The chain couples TRBV20-1 to TRBJ2-3, with 10 bases that match TRBD2. This CDR3 has 16 residues. Trimming cost V 6 bases and J 8 bases; bases outside gene matches: 17. Germline V lookup: CDR1 DFQATT, CDR2 SNEGSKA (reference sequence). CDR3: CSAKTQRGGVVGTQYF. The CDR3 nucleotides read TGCAGTGCCAAAACCCAGCGGGGGGGGGTGGTGGGTACGCAGTATTTT.

The CDR3 DNA sequence: TGCAGTGCCAACCCTCCGGGGGCCAGGTACGAGCAGTACTTC. Amino acids: CSANPPGARYEQYF. V gene TRBV20-1 combines with J gene TRBJ2-7; perhaps D is TRBD1 or TRBD2 (6 bases each). Trimming took off 6 bases at V and 4 bases at J, with 19 bases between the two ends. The CDR3 has 14 residues. Germline CDR1 and CDR2: DFQATT and SNEGSKA (reference sequence).

The V and J genes are TRBV20-1 and TRBJ2-1, with TRBD2 matching 12 bases. CDR3 length equals 15 residues. With V trimmed by 5 bases and J by 4 bases, 6 bases remained unmatched. The germline V gene has CDR1 DFQATT and CDR2 SNEGSKA (reference sequence). In DNA, the CDR3 is TGCAGTGCTGAATCGACTAGCGGGAGATACAATGAGCAGTTCTTC. Its protein product is CSAESTSGRYNEQFF.

There are many counts of this clonotype. This rearrangement joins TRBV4-1 to TRBJ2-1; 10 bases fit TRBD2. This CDR3 spans 16 amino acids. V lost 2 bases and J lost 6; bases outside the gene matches: 7. Per germline, CDR1 MGHRA and CDR2 YSYEKL. The DNA for the CDR3 is TGCGCCAGCAGCCAAATTGGGCTAGCGGGGGTCAATGAGCAGTTCTTC. Translation gives CASSQIGLAGVNEQFF.

This clonotype was counted ten times or more. The CDR3 reads CASSPAGRQGYGYTF. The CDR3 coding sequence is TGTGCCAGCAGCCCCGCAGGCCGGCAGGGCTATGGCTACACCTTC. The rearrangement links TRBV28 to TRBJ1-2; TRBD1 is a possible D gene (5 bases). The CDR3 consists of 15 residues. Germline V CDR1 and CDR2: MDHEN, SYDVKM. Trimming took off 6 bases at V and 4 bases at J, with 18 bases between the two ends.

This clonotype appeared many times. The chain employs TRBV7-8 and TRBJ2-5, with D possibly being TRBD2 (5 bases). The CDR3 is made up of 13 amino acids. The germline CDR1 and CDR2 sequences are SGHVS and FQNEAQ. V lost 5 bases to trimming and J lost 3 bases, with 10 bases between them. CDR3 bases: TGTGCCAGCAGCCTCGGGGTAAAAGAGACCCAGTACTTC. It is translated as CASSLGVKETQYF.

In its sample, this clonotype was seen many times. The gene calls are TRBV6-2 or TRBV6-3 and TRBJ2-3, with no clear D. The CDR3 contains 15 residues. V lost 3 bases and J 2 bases, leaving 12 bases between the germline ends. In germline, CDR1 is MNHEY, CDR2 SVGEGT. The CDR3 sequence: CASSYPGIVTDTQYF. CDR3 DNA: TGTGCCAGCAGTTATCCCGGAATAGTCACAGATACGCAGTATTTT.

This clonotype was counted ten times or more. Possible read error: a much larger clone is one base away. The rearrangement links TRBV2 to TRBJ2-7, with D hard to call. This CDR3 has 13 residues. Trimming took 4 bases from V and 3 from J, leaving 10 bases between them. CDR1 is SNHLY and CDR2 is FYNNEI in the germline V gene. The CDR3 spells CASSAEKCYEQYF. CDR3 DNA: TGTGCCAGCAGTGCGGAGAAGTGCTACGAGCAGTACTTC.

This clonotype has more than one count but fewer than ten. The chain joins TRBV6-1 to TRBJ2-7, with 10 bases aligning to TRBD1. Germline V gene lookup returns CDR1 MNHNS and CDR2 SASEGT. Germline trimming cut 5 bases from V and 4 bases from J; bases unmatched to any gene: 5. The CDR3 is 14 amino acids. DNA of the CDR3: TGTGCCAGCAGTAGGGGACAGGGGAAGTACGAGCAGTACTTC. It is translated as CASSRGQGKYEQYF.

With respect to this clonotype: This may arise from a read error, as a much more abundant clone is one base away. J is TRBJ2-5 and V is TRBV28; TRBD1 matches 10 bases. Trimming took 7 bases from V and 4 from J; bases not matched to a gene: 6. Germline lookup yields CDR1 MDHEN and CDR2 SYDVKM. This CDR3 is 14 amino acids long. The CDR3 spells CASKGQGRGETQYF. DNA of the CDR3: TGTGCCAGCAAGGGACAGGGGAGGGGAGAGACCCAGTACTTC.

This clonotype was detected ten times or more. The chain is built from TRBV5-6 and TRBJ2-7; D remains ambiguous. Germline V CDR1 and CDR2: SGHDT, YYEEEE. The V end was cut by 4 bases, the J end by 2 bases, with 16 bases between. CDR3 length equals 15 residues. The CDR3 sequence is CASSPDRTLPYEQYF. The CDR3 region has the DNA TGTGCCAGCAGCCCCGACCGAACCTTACCCTACGAGCAGTACTTC.

This clonotype has a count of ten or more. CDR3 loop: CASSQTSRKGTDTQYF. CDR3 DNA: TGTGCCAGCAGCCAGACTAGCAGAAAGGGCACAGATACGCAGTATTTT. The J gene is TRBJ2-3, the V gene TRBV7-2, with TRBD2 matching 7 bases. There are 16 residues in the CDR3. Germline loops: CDR1 SGHTA, CDR2 FQGNSA. The V segment lost 5 bases and the J segment 1 base; nucleotides outside the gene matches: 9.

This clonotype turned up a few times. The rearrangement uses TRBV20-1 and TRBJ1-1; maybe TRBD1 (6 bases). Trimming removed 5 bases from V and 4 bases from J, with 11 bases in between. CDR1 DFQATT and CDR2 SNEGSKA come from the germline V gene (reference sequence). The CDR3 is 12 amino acids. The CDR3 DNA follows: TGCAGTGCTGGCGGGGACACCACTGAAGCTTTCTTT. This gives the protein CSAGGDTTEAFF.

The sample holds many counts of this clonotype. The chain carries TRBV7-2 and TRBJ1-2, with 9 bases aligning to TRBD1. The CDR3 runs to 13 residues. V lost 5 bases to trimming and J lost 4 bases; unmatched junction nucleotides: 2. Germline assignment: CDR1 SGHTA and CDR2 FQGNSA. Here the CDR3 reads CASSLQGAYGYTF. The CDR3 nucleotides are TGTGCCAGCAGCCTACAGGGGGCCTATGGCTACACCTTC.

CDR3 in DNA: TGCAGTGCTAGTAAAGAACTATCCTCTCTTAATGCGCAGTATTTT. Its translation is CSASKELSSLNAQYF. The chain links TRBV20-1 to TRBJ2-3; D remains ambiguous. Germline-derived CDR1 and CDR2 are DFQATT and SNEGSKA (reference sequence). Trimming cost V 3 bases and J 10 bases, with 23 bases left between them. The CDR3 runs 15 residues.

This clonotype was seen repeatedly, ten times or more. This chain links TRBV29-1 with TRBJ2-7, with 7 bases identical to TRBD1. The junction had 7 bases not matched to a gene; V was cut back by 8 bases and J by 3 bases. Germline V gene sequence: CDR1 SQVTM, CDR2 ANQGSEA. This CDR3 is 12 amino acids long. The CDR3 loop reads CSSRTGDYEQYF. The CDR3 DNA reads as TGCAGCTCTCGGACAGGAGACTACGAGCAGTACTTC.

There are many counts of this clonotype. The chain combines TRBV20-1 with TRBJ2-7; tentatively, D is TRBD1 or TRBD2 (5 bases each). The CDR3 sequence is 12 residues long. The V end was cut by 1 base, the J end by 2 bases, with 6 bases between. The germline V gene has CDR1 DFQATT and CDR2 SNEGSKA (reference sequence). CDR3 in amino acids: CSARGGAYEQYF. CDR3 coding DNA: TGCAGTGCTAGAGGAGGGGCCTACGAGCAGTACTTC.

This clonotype was picked up many times. This CDR3 is CASIKRGSQYSEQYF. The DNA of the CDR3 is TGTGCCAGCATCAAGCGAGGGTCGCAGTACAGTGAGCAGTACTTC. The rearrangement joins TRBV12-3 or TRBV12-4 to TRBJ2-5, with a weak D call TRBD2 (5 bases). CDR3 length: 15 residues. The ends were cut back, 7 bases at V and 11 bases at J, with 26 bases in the middle.

This clonotype appeared a few times. This clone may be a read error of a much larger clone one base away. The chain couples TRBV11-2 to TRBJ2-5; no reliable D call. With 1 base removed from V and 11 bases from J, the gap between germline ends came to 14 bases. The CDR3 runs to 13 residues. Germline loops: CDR1 SGHAT, CDR2 FQNNGV. The CDR3 reads CASSLGFRNEQYF. The CDR3 nucleotides are TGTGCCAGCAGCTTAGGTTTCCGCAATGAGCAGTACTTC.

This clonotype was seen many times. The CDR3, as DNA: TGCAGCGTAGGAGATAATGAGCAGTTCTTC. Its protein product is CSVGDNEQFF. The rearrangement links TRBV29-1 to TRBJ2-1; D is ambiguous. With 6 bases removed from V and 7 bases from J, the gap between germline ends came to 7 bases. Per the germline V gene, CDR1 is SQVTM and CDR2 is ANQGSEA. There are 10 residues in the CDR3.